The 17 T cell receptor beta chains given below trace back to one sample, sequenced in a study of blood T cell repertoires in COVID-19. Clones were sequenced by immunoSEQ multiplex PCR, and TCRdb holds only the in-frame ones, with some missing. Of 85,000 to 130,000 clones listed, around nine tenths are singletons. The sample was peripheral blood. The origin of the receptors is a man in his 70s with acute or convalescent COVID-19.

The chain joins TRBV24-1 to TRBJ2-7, with 11 bases fitting TRBD1. The V and J ends lost 3 bases and 1 base, in that order; junction bases with no gene match: 4. Per germline, CDR1 KGHDR and CDR2 SFDVKD. This CDR3 comprises 16 residues. In DNA form, the CDR3 reads TGTGCCACCAGTGATCCCCGGGACAGGGGGTCCTACGAGCAGTACTTC. It translates to CATSDPRDRGSYEQYF.

For the CDR3, the DNA is TGTGCCAGCAGTTACTCGAACAGGCCGGTGGTGGATACGCAGTATTTT. This encodes CASSYSNRPVVDTQYF. The V gene is TRBV6-5, the J gene TRBJ2-3, with a possible D match to TRBD1 (5 bases). The V gene's germline CDR1 is MNHEY and CDR2 SVGAGI. CDR3 size: 16 residues. Trimming cost V 0 bases and J 6 bases, with 16 bases left between them.

The chain is built from TRBV4-3 and TRBJ2-5; TRBD1 aligns across 8 bases. Germline V gene sequence: CDR1 LGHNA, CDR2 YSLEER. The CDR3 is 14 amino acids. Trimming cost V 6 bases and J 3 bases; bases outside gene matches: 6. In DNA form, the CDR3 reads TGCGCCAGCAGTCGCGGACAGGGAAAAGAGACCCAGTACTTC. This codes for CASSRGQGKETQYF.

The rearrangement joins TRBV14 to TRBJ2-1; 7 bases agree with TRBD2. The CDR3 has 15 residues. Germline values: CDR1 SGHDN, CDR2 FVKESK. V shed 2 bases and J 1 base; nucleotides not matched to a gene: 2. This CDR3 reads CASSQWGGSYNEQFF. The CDR3 DNA is TGTGCCAGCAGCCAATGGGGGGGGTCCTACAATGAGCAGTTCTTC.

The chain couples TRBV11-2 to TRBJ1-2, with D maybe TRBD1 (6 bases). Trimming left V 4 bases short and J 3 bases short, with 15 bases between. The germline CDR1 and CDR2 sequences are SGHAT and FQNNGV. The CDR3 spans 15 residues. CDR3 sequence (DNA): TGTGCCAGCAGCTCCCATGGGGGGGGCTACTATGGCTACACCTTC. Amino acids: CASSSHGGGYYGYTF.

The chain is built from TRBV9 and TRBJ1-4, with 7 bases identical to TRBD1. The CDR3 totals 16 residues. Trimming at V came to 0 bases and at J to 4 bases, leaving 6 bases not matched to a gene. The germline gives CDR1 SGDLS, CDR2 YYNGEE. The DNA of the CDR3 is TGTGCCAGCAGCGTAGGATTTGGGACAGATAATGAAAAACTGTTTTTT. It translates to CASSVGFGTDNEKLFF. The entire variable domain, with the rest obtained from reference TRBV9 and TRBJ1-4, is as follows: DSGVTQTPKHLITATGQRVTLRCSPRSGDLSVYWYQQSLDQGLQFLIQYYNGEERAKGNILERFSAQQFPDLHSELNLSSLELGDSALYFCASSVGFGTDNEKLFFGSGTQLSVL.

In DNA, the CDR3 is TGTGCCAGCAGCTTTGTCGTCAGGGGCACTGAAGCTTTCTTT. It encodes CASSFVVRGTEAFF. This chain connects TRBV5-6 to TRBJ1-1; tentatively, D is TRBD1 (6 bases). The germline CDR1 and CDR2 sequences are SGHDT and YYEEEE. V was clipped by 2 bases and J by 4 bases, with 12 bases between them. The CDR3 length is 14 residues. Using reference TRBV5-6 and TRBJ1-1 for the parts outside the CDR3, the full variable domain is DAGVTQSPTHLIKTRGQQVTLRCSPKSGHDTVSWYQQALGQGPQFIFQYYEEEERQRGNFPDRFSGHQFPNYSSELNVNALLLGDSALYLCASSFVVRGTEAFFGQGTRLTVV.

CDR3: CASSLVAGPSYEQYF. CDR3 sequence (DNA): TGTGCCAGCAGCTTAGTAGCGGGTCCCTCCTACGAGCAGTACTTC. This chain joins TRBV7-6 and TRBJ2-7; TRBD2 aligns across 7 bases. V shed 1 base, J shed 0 bases, and the junction held 3 bases outside the gene matches. Germline CDR1 is SGHVS and CDR2 is FNYEAQ. This CDR3 comprises 15 residues.

V is TRBV7-9 and J is TRBJ1-2; TRBD1 might be the D (5 bases). Trimming took 5 bases from V and 0 from J, leaving 16 bases between them. Looked up from germline, CDR1 is SEHNR and CDR2 is FQNEAQ (reference sequence). There are 16 residues in the CDR3. The CDR3 DNA follows: TGTGCCAGCAGCGAGCTAGGACATGGAGCTAACTATGGCTACACCTTC. Translated, it gives CASSELGHGANYGYTF. The full variable domain, rest sourced from reference TRBV7-9 and TRBJ1-2, is DTGVSQNPRHKITKRGQNVTFRCDPISEHNRLYWYRQTLGQGPEFLTYFQNEAQLEKSRLLSDRFSAERPKGSFSTLEIQRTEQGDSAMYLCASSELGHGANYGYTFGSGTRLTVV.

The chain is built from TRBV5-5 and TRBJ1-4; 7 bases match TRBD1. The germline V gene encodes CDR1 SGHKS and CDR2 YYEKEE (reference sequence). V lost 2 bases, J lost 7 bases, and 8 bases stayed unmatched. This CDR3 has 15 amino acids. The CDR3 DNA sequence: TGTGCCAGCAGCTTACCGACAGGGACGTCTGAAAAACTGTTTTTT. Translating it yields CASSLPTGTSEKLFF.

Comment on this clone: At the DNA level, this CDR3 is encoded by other sequences in the same sample as well. V and J are TRBV5-4 and TRBJ2-3; the match to TRBD2 covers 7 bases. Germline trimming cut 5 bases from V and 6 bases from J; bases unmatched to any gene: 9. Germline values: CDR1 SGHNT, CDR2 YYREEE (reference sequence). The CDR3 spans 14 residues. The DNA of the CDR3 is TGTGCCAGCAGTCGGGGAGGGGAGCAGGATACGCAGTATTTT. It encodes CASSRGGEQDTQYF.

J is TRBJ2-7 and V is TRBV27; D is uncertain. Looked up from germline, CDR1 is MNHEY and CDR2 is SMNVEV (reference sequence). The V end was cut by 0 bases, the J end by 4 bases, with 13 bases between. The CDR3 is 15 amino acids. CDR3 region: CASSLSMASIYEQYF. The CDR3 DNA reads as TGTGCCAGCAGTTTATCGATGGCTAGTATATACGAGCAGTACTTC.

The chain uses TRBV29-1 and TRBJ1-1; TRBD1 is a possible D gene (5 bases). This CDR3 contains 14 residues. The ends were cut back, 6 bases at V and 7 bases at J, with 21 bases in the middle. Germline V lookup: CDR1 SQVTM, CDR2 ANQGSEA. The CDR3 DNA reads as TGCAGCGTATCCCTACGGACAAGGCCTTTTGAAGCTTTCTTT. Encoded protein: CSVSLRTRPFEAFF. The full variable domain, with the rest looked up from reference TRBV29-1 and TRBJ1-1, is SAVISQKPSRDICQRGTSLTIQCQVDSQVTMMFWYRQQPGQSLTLIATANQGSEATYESGFVIDKFPISRPNLTFSTLTVSNMSPEDSSIYLCSVSLRTRPFEAFFGQGTRLTVV.

This rearrangement joins TRBV4-1 to TRBJ1-6; 9 bases match TRBD1. CDR3 length: 15 residues. CDR1 is MGHRA, CDR2 YSYEKL, per germline. J gave up 7 bases and V 3 bases, and 4 bases lay outside the gene matches. DNA of the CDR3: TGCGCCAGCAGCCAGGGACAGGGCCCCAATTCACCCCTCCACTTT. Translated: CASSQGQGPNSPLHF.

The chain recombines TRBV5-1 with TRBJ1-5, with D uncertain. CDR1 SGHRS and CDR2 YFSETQ come from the germline V gene. There are 14 residues in the CDR3. The V and J ends lost 4 bases and 5 bases respectively, with 13 bases between them. The CDR3 here is CASSLQRRDQPQHF. The CDR3 DNA follows: TGCGCCAGCAGCCTACAGAGGAGGGATCAGCCCCAGCATTTT.

The V call is TRBV2, the J call TRBJ1-1; the match to TRBD1 covers 9 bases. After removal of 6 bases from V and 4 bases from J, the junction contained 6 bases not matched to a gene. Germline CDR1 and CDR2: SNHLY and FYNNEI. This CDR3 is built from 14 residues. The CDR3 DNA reads TGTGCCAGCAGGGGACAGGGATTGGGCACTGAAGCTTTCTTT. Protein: CASRGQGLGTEAFF.

Details on this clone: At the DNA level, this CDR3 is encoded by other sequences in the same sample as well. CDR3 in amino acids: CASSLRENTEAFF. DNA for the CDR3: TGTGCCAGCAGTTTGAGGGAGAACACTGAAGCTTTCTTT. This sequence joins TRBV27 and TRBJ1-1, with unresolved D. This CDR3 region has 13 residues. The germline V gene encodes CDR1 MNHEY and CDR2 SMNVEV (reference sequence). V was shortened by 3 bases and J by 1 base, with 6 bases between the two germline ends.